These 3 T cell receptor beta chains came from one sample sequenced in a study of T cell responses to AZD1222 COVID-19 vaccine. TCRdb's table, derived via immunoSEQ multiplex PCR, lists solely in-frame clones and lacks some. The table lists around 160,000 clones, approximately 90% of them singletons. The specimen was peripheral blood, collected on day 0 of AZD1222 vaccination. These receptors were obtained from an adult in good health.

V gene TRBV12-5 combines with J gene TRBJ1-3, with 7 positions matching TRBD1. The CDR3 contains 16 residues. V was clipped by 5 bases and J by 2 bases; unmatched bases: 9. Germline V gene sequence: CDR1 LGHNT, CDR2 FRNRAP. CDR3 protein: CASGVLQGGTGNTIYF. DNA for the CDR3: TGTGCTAGTGGTGTCCTCCAGGGGGGGACTGGAAACACCATATATTTT.

The rearrangement links TRBV14 to TRBJ2-3; D is unresolved. Trimming stripped 10 bases from V and 6 bases from J, with 17 bases between. The CDR3 is 13 amino acids. Germline V gene lookup returns CDR1 SGHDN and CDR2 FVKESK. The CDR3 sequence is CAIAQSGKDTQYF. The CDR3 DNA reads TGTGCCATCGCCCAGTCGGGCAAGGATACGCAGTATTTT.

The chain combines TRBV5-8 with TRBJ2-5, with D unclear. V gave up 0 bases and J gave up 3 bases, with 9 bases separating them. The length of the CDR3 is 14 residues. Germline V CDR1 and CDR2: SGHTS, YDEGEE. Here the CDR3 reads CASSLDIAEETQYF. The CDR3 region has the DNA TGTGCCAGCAGCTTGGACATCGCTGAAGAGACCCAGTACTTC. The full variable domain, in which reference TRBV5-8 and TRBJ2-5 provide the parts outside the CDR3, is EAGVTQSPTHLIKTRGQQATLRCSPISGHTSVYWYQQALGLGLQFLLWYDEGEERNRGNFPPRFSGRQFPNYSSELNVNALELEDSALYLCASSLDIAEETQYFGPGTRLLVL.